This T cell receptor beta chain came from a study of cytomegalovirus exposure and HLA in healthy donors. Study-wide results and caveats: Some V segments (TRBV6-2 and TRBV6-3 among them) were excluded as indistinguishable.

Turning to this clone: What it recognizes is unknown.

Vbeta (60) and Jbeta (13) primers were used in the PCR. This table comes from immunoSEQ multiplex PCR, and its TCRdb copy is limited to in-frame clones, with some not included. The sample includes 200,000 to 250,000 clones, around 89% of them seen just once. This CDR3 has 14 amino acids. In germline, CDR1 is LGHNA, CDR2 YNFKEQ. The ends were cut back, 0 bases at V and 9 bases at J, with 11 bases in the middle. Sequenced material: PBMCs. This TCR came from a woman aged 18-30 years in good health and CMV-seronegative. The chain links TRBV4-2 to TRBJ2-2, with D maybe TRBD1 (6 bases). This CDR3 reads CASSQDSGARELFF. CDR3 nucleotides: TGTGCCAGCAGCCAAGACTCAGGGGCGCGGGAGCTGTTTTTT.